This is a list of T cell receptor beta chains from one sample in a study of Ad26.COV2.S vaccination and SARS-CoV-2 variants. TCRdb's table, derived via immunoSEQ multiplex PCR, lists solely in-frame clones and lacks some. The profile shows around 300,000 clones, 88% of them singletons. Sequenced here: peripheral blood, sampled in a trial of Ad26.COV2.S vaccine versus placebo. These receptors all stem from a person between 18 and 65 years old who received the Ad26.COV2.S COVID-19 vaccine or a placebo. CDR3s include the opening cysteine and the closing phenylalanine or tryptophan. The D gene is left open where the match is weak. Clone size appears in some rows only: once, few, many, or a class for an expanded clone.

d_call	v_call	j_call	clone_size	cdr3_aa	cdr3_nt
TRBD1	TRBV4-2	TRBJ1-4	-	CASSQESGQDEKLFF	TGTGCCAGCAGCCAAGAAAGTGGACAGGATGAAAAACTGTTTTTT
-	TRBV9	TRBJ1-1	-	CASSVAQSGTEAFF	TGTGCCAGCAGCGTAGCTCAATCTGGCACTGAAGCTTTCTTT
-	TRBV12-3/TRBV12-4	TRBJ1-1	-	CASSLGPGGGAFF	TGTGCCAGCAGTTTAGGCCCTGGGGGGGGAGCTTTCTTT
TRBD1	TRBV4-3	TRBJ2-7	-	CASSQSLGQGRRYEQYF	TGCGCCAGCAGCCAATCTTTGGGACAGGGGCGCAGGTACGAGCAGTACTTC
-	TRBV18	TRBJ2-3	-	CASSPTDTQYF	TGTGCCAGCTCACCCACAGATACGCAGTATTTT
-	TRBV27	TRBJ1-1	-	CASSLKYLLNTEAFF	TGTGCCAGCAGTTTAAAGTATCTCCTGAACACTGAAGCTTTCTTT
-	TRBV24-1	TRBJ2-2	-	CATSEGGTGELFF	TGTGCCACCAGTGAGGGAGGAACCGGGGAGCTGTTTTTT
-	TRBV2	TRBJ1-2	-	CASSVTIIYGYTF	TGTGCCAGCAGTGTAACGATTATCTATGGCTACACCTTC
TRBD1	TRBV7-2	TRBJ1-2	-	CASSLEGQAFYGYTF	TGTGCCAGCAGCTTAGAGGGACAGGCTTTCTATGGCTACACCTTC
-	TRBV9	TRBJ2-3	-	CASSVVLTDTQYF	TGTGCCAGCAGCGTAGTTCTGACAGATACGCAGTATTTT
-	TRBV28	TRBJ2-7	-	CASSFSYEQYF	TGTGCCAGCAGCTTCTCCTACGAGCAGTACTTC
-	TRBV6-1	TRBJ2-2	-	CASSEFVGNTGELFF	TGTGCCAGCAGTGAATTCGTAGGGAACACCGGGGAGCTGTTTTTT
TRBD2	TRBV4-2	TRBJ2-7	-	CASSQVGTSGSYEQYF	TGTGCCAGCAGCCAAGTCGGGACTAGCGGTTCCTACGAGCAGTACTTC
-	TRBV29-1	TRBJ1-5	-	CSVAQGSNQPQHF	TGCAGCGTTGCTCAGGGTAGCAATCAGCCCCAGCATTTT
TRBD2	TRBV7-2	TRBJ2-7	-	CASSLEAGGAYEQYF	TGTGCCAGCAGCTTAGAGGCGGGAGGGGCCTACGAGCAGTACTTC
-	TRBV5-1	TRBJ1-6	-	CASSPGQSSYNSPLHF	TGCGCCAGCAGCCCTGGACAGAGCTCCTATAATTCACCCCTCCACTTT
TRBD2	TRBV19	TRBJ2-7	-	CASSIGRTSSYEQYF	TGTGCCAGTAGTATTGGACGGACTAGCTCCTACGAGCAGTACTTC
-	TRBV15	TRBJ1-5	-	CATSRDPESQPQHF	TGTGCCACCAGCAGAGATCCCGAAAGTCAGCCCCAGCATTTT
-	TRBV7-2	TRBJ1-2	once	CASSTPEGQGHGYTF	TGTGCCAGCAGCACCCCAGAAGGGCAGGGGCATGGCTACACCTTC
-	TRBV19	TRBJ1-6	-	CASSIPSTGPNSPLHF	TGTGCCAGTAGTATTCCCTCGACAGGCCCTAATTCACCCCTCCACTTT
-	TRBV9	TRBJ1-6	once	CASSVGDAWDSPLHF	TGTGCCAGCAGCGTAGGGGATGCATGGGATTCACCCCTCCACTTT
-	TRBV7-8	TRBJ1-1	-	CASSFITGDLNTEAFF	TGTGCCAGCAGCTTTATAACGGGAGACCTGAACACTGAAGCTTTCTTT
-	TRBV27	TRBJ1-6	-	CASSSLTRSLHF	TGTGCCAGCAGTTCCCTCACGCGGTCCCTCCACTTT
TRBD1	TRBV4-2	TRBJ1-1	-	CASSQDASGGEQGAFF	TGTGCCAGCAGCCAAGACGCATCAGGGGGAGAACAGGGAGCTTTCTTT
-	TRBV27	TRBJ1-5	once	CASRAPSGIGAQHF	TGTGCCAGCCGGGCACCCTCTGGAATCGGGGCCCAGCATTTT
-	TRBV4-3	TRBJ2-1	-	CASSQDPPGIITYNEQFF	TGCGCCAGCAGCCAAGATCCTCCTGGGATTATCACCTACAATGAGCAGTTCTTC
-	TRBV19	TRBJ2-7	-	CASSIVQGAYEQYF	TGTGCCAGTAGTATAGTACAGGGAGCCTACGAGCAGTACTTC
-	TRBV14	TRBJ2-2	-	CASSRSLRGGGELFF	TGTGCCAGCAGCCGCTCCTTGAGGGGAGGCGGGGAGCTGTTTTTT
-	TRBV11-2	TRBJ2-5	-	CASSLDATETQYF	TGTGCCAGCAGCTTAGATGCTACGGAGACCCAGTACTTC
-	TRBV19	TRBJ1-2	-	CASSFYRDPSEGYTF	TGTGCCAGTAGTTTTTACCGGGACCCCTCCGAAGGCTACACCTTC
-	TRBV12-3/TRBV12-4	TRBJ1-5	once	CASRKAVAPQHF	TGTGCCAGCAGAAAGGCGGTGGCGCCCCAGCATTTT
-	TRBV7-3	TRBJ1-2	few	CASSLIRGTPFF	TGTGCCAGCAGCTTAATCCGCGGGACTCCGTTTTTC
TRBD1	TRBV9	TRBJ1-4	-	CASSVAGTGGREEKLFF	TGTGCCAGCAGCGTAGCCGGGACAGGGGGCAGGGAGGAAAAACTGTTTTTT
TRBD1	TRBV11-3	TRBJ2-3	-	CASSTGTGLTDTQYF	TGTGCCAGCAGCACCGGGACAGGACTCACAGATACGCAGTATTTT
-	TRBV5-6	TRBJ1-2	-	CASSLVRGTAYGYTF	TGTGCCAGCAGCTTGGTTCGGGGGACCGCCTATGGCTACACCTTC
-	TRBV28	TRBJ2-7	-	CASSLRYEQYF	TGTGCCAGCAGTTTGAGGTACGAGCAGTACTTC
TRBD1	TRBV27	TRBJ1-2	-	CASSLYPTGQGNGYTF	TGTGCCAGCAGTTTATACCCGACAGGGCAAGGAAATGGCTACACCTTC
TRBD1	TRBV7-2	TRBJ2-2	-	CASSSTGTGELFF	TGTGCCAGCAGCTCGACAGGGACCGGGGAGCTGTTTTTT
-	TRBV4-1	TRBJ2-7	-	CASSQGLAGSYEQYF	TGCGCCAGCAGCCAAGGTTTGGCGGGGTCCTACGAGCAGTACTTC
-	TRBV9	TRBJ2-2	-	CASSRDPAGSAGELFF	TGTGCCAGCAGCCGGGATCCTGCAGGGTCGGCCGGGGAGCTGTTTTTT
-	TRBV19	TRBJ1-2	-	CASSISGTDTYGYTF	TGTGCCAGTAGTATTTCCGGGACTGACACCTATGGCTACACCTTC
-	TRBV6-2/TRBV6-3	TRBJ2-7	-	CASSDASSYEQYF	TGTGCCAGCAGTGACGCGAGCTCCTACGAGCAGTACTTC